The next 22 T cell receptor beta chains were all read from a single sample in a study of vaccination effects on CD4 cells after COVID-19. Produced via immunoSEQ multiplex PCR; TCRdb's table is partial and in-frame only. This table has 55,000 or so clones, around 80% appearing once. Antigen-specific CD4+ T cells were first expanded with viral peptide pools by the ViraFEST assay and only then sequenced. Following culture for more than 9 days, CD4+ T cells were isolated. A PCR test confirmed that the person had SARS-CoV-2 infection between March and December 2020. These TCRs' antigens remain unknown. This specimen was CD4+ T cells from PBMCs cultured with HIV peptides, taken before COVID-19 vaccination. Subset here: HIV-1 Nef peptide pool negative control/reference culture. These receptor sequences come from a human donor who had a prior SARS-CoV-2 infection.

This clone appeared a single time. This rearrangement joins TRBV28 to TRBJ1-4; D gene uncertain. The CDR3 contains 12 residues. Germline loops: CDR1 MDHEN, CDR2 SYDVKM. The V end was cut by 8 bases, the J end by 10 bases, with 14 bases between. The CDR3 DNA reads TGTGCCAGCCAGAGGGTCGATGGAAAACTGTTTTTT. This translates into CASQRVDGKLFF. The full variable domain, rest sourced from reference TRBV28 and TRBJ1-4, is DVKVTQSSRYLVKRTGEKVFLECVQDMDHENMFWYRQDPGLGLRLIYFSYDVKMKEKGDIPEGYSVSREKKERFSLILESASTNQTSMYLCASQRVDGKLFFGSGTQLSVL.

V is TRBV7-3 and J is TRBJ2-1; D remains unclear. Germline CDR1 SGHTA, CDR2 FQGTGA. V was shortened by 4 bases and J by 0 bases, with 10 bases between the two germline ends. The CDR3 is 15 residues long. The CDR3 nucleotides read TGTGCCAGCAGCTCCGGCCACAACTCCTACAATGAGCAGTTCTTC. The encoded protein is CASSSGHNSYNEQFF.

This rearrangement joins TRBV10-3 to TRBJ2-1, with TRBD2 identical over 11 bases. V dropped 4 bases and J dropped 4; count of bases not matched to a gene: 9. The length of the CDR3 is 17 residues. Germline loops: CDR1 ENHRY, CDR2 SYGVKD. The CDR3 DNA follows: TGTGCCATCAGTGCTACACCCGGGACTAGCGGTTACAATGAGCAGTTCTTC. Its protein is CAISATPGTSGYNEQFF.

V gene TRBV6-6 combines with J gene TRBJ2-7; no clear D gene. The CDR3 runs to 14 residues. Trimming removed 2 bases at V and 2 bases at J, with 10 bases between. Germline loops: CDR1 MNHNY, CDR2 SVGAGI (reference sequence). CDR3 sequence: CASSYGQAAYEQYF. DNA for the CDR3: TGTGCCAGCAGTTACGGGCAGGCCGCCTACGAGCAGTACTTC.

The chain recombines TRBV5-1 with TRBJ2-5; 11 bases are shared with TRBD2. Germline V lookup: CDR1 SGHRS, CDR2 YFSETQ. This CDR3 is built from 16 residues. Unmatched junction bases numbered 12, after V lost 7 bases and J lost 4 bases. CDR3 residues: CASAPLAGGGAETQYF. In nucleotides, the CDR3 is TGCGCCAGCGCCCCGCTAGCGGGGGGAGGGGCAGAGACCCAGTACTTC.

This chain's CDR3 is CASSRWGGGDIQYF. The DNA for the CDR3 is TGTGCCAGCAGTCGATGGGGTGGGGGGGACATTCAGTACTTC. The chain links TRBV2 to TRBJ2-4; TRBD2 matches at 7 bases. The V gene end was trimmed by 5 bases and the J gene end by 8 bases; junction bases not matched to a gene: 9. The CDR3 runs 14 residues. Per germline, CDR1 SNHLY and CDR2 FYNNEI.

The J gene is TRBJ2-7, the V gene TRBV5-4; 8 nucleotides match TRBD2. J lost 7 bases, V lost 5 bases, and 8 bases had no gene match. Germline-derived CDR1 and CDR2 are SGHNT and YYREEE (reference sequence). CDR3 length: 13 residues. The CDR3 here is CASSLIAGREQYF. Here the CDR3 DNA reads TGTGCCAGCAGTTTGATAGCGGGGCGGGAGCAGTACTTC.

This rearrangement joins TRBV7-2 to TRBJ1-3, with D tentatively TRBD1 (5 bases). The CDR3 has 15 amino acids. The germline V and J ends were trimmed by 4 bases and 0 bases, with 10 bases remaining between them. Germline lookup yields CDR1 SGHTA and CDR2 FQGNSA. CDR3 sequence (DNA): TGTGCCAGCAGCTGGGGAGGGGACTCTGGAAACACCATATATTTT. It encodes CASSWGGDSGNTIYF.

The rearrangement joins TRBV4-2 to TRBJ2-1; D possibly corresponds to TRBD2 (7 bases). This CDR3 is built from 15 residues. Between the trimmed V and J ends, which lost 0 bases and 9 bases, there was a span of 15 bases. Per germline, CDR1 LGHNA and CDR2 YNFKEQ. CDR3 coding DNA: TGTGCCAGCAGCCAAGAAATCGGGGGCGGGAGTGAGCAGTTCTTC. This codes for CASSQEIGGGSEQFF.

This clone is a singleton in its sample. The rearrangement links TRBV9 to TRBJ2-1, with D tentatively TRBD2 (5 bases). V shed 1 base and J shed 0 bases, with 5 bases lying between them. This CDR3 contains 14 residues. Per germline, CDR1 SGDLS and CDR2 YYNGEE. The CDR3 DNA reads TGTGCCAGCAGCGTAACTAGCTCCTACAATGAGCAGTTCTTC. This gives the protein CASSVTSSYNEQFF.

This chain uses TRBV3-1 (or the pseudogene TRBV3-2) with TRBJ2-5, with a tentative D call TRBD1 (5 bases). CDR3 size: 12 residues. Looked up from germline, CDR1 is LGHDT and CDR2 is YNNKEL (reference sequence). Trimming stripped 2 bases from V and 11 bases from J, with 12 bases between. The chain's CDR3 is CASSQIRTSQYF. CDR3 DNA sequence: TGTGCCAGCAGCCAAATCCGGACATCTCAGTACTTC.

The gene calls are TRBV13 and TRBJ1-2; tentatively, D is TRBD1 (6 bases). The V gene lost 0 bases and the J gene lost 4 bases, with 18 bases spanning the gap. From germline, CDR1 is PRHDT and CDR2 FYEKMQ (reference sequence). The CDR3 is 17 residues long. The CDR3 is CASSLGGAGMGAYGYTF. CDR3 sequence (DNA): TGTGCCAGCAGCTTAGGGGGAGCGGGGATGGGGGCCTATGGCTACACCTTC.

The V call is TRBV5-1, the J call TRBJ1-2; 7 bases agree with TRBD1. Germline V CDR1 and CDR2: SGHRS, YFSETQ. The CDR3 consists of 16 residues. V was pared by 0 bases and J by 2 bases, with 7 bases of the junction left unmatched. The CDR3 region is CASSLDGGRGNYGYTF. CDR3 coding DNA: TGCGCCAGCAGCTTGGACGGTGGCAGGGGGAACTATGGCTACACCTTC.

The chain recombines TRBV5-1 with TRBJ2-7; TRBD1 matches at 11 bases. In germline, CDR1 is SGHRS, CDR2 YFSETQ. The J segment lost 4 bases and the V segment lost 0 bases, leaving 9 bases of the junction unmatched. The CDR3 covers 17 residues. The CDR3 protein is CASSLAPTGQGGYEQYF. CDR3 nucleotides: TGCGCCAGCAGCTTGGCGCCGACGGGACAGGGGGGATACGAGCAGTACTTC.

This clone is medium-sized. This rearrangement joins TRBV2 to TRBJ2-5; a possible D gene is TRBD2 (5 bases). V lost 5 bases and J 2 bases, leaving 9 bases between the germline ends. Germline loops: CDR1 SNHLY, CDR2 FYNNEI. CDR3 size: 13 residues. CDR3 protein: CASSRERQETQYF. The CDR3 DNA is TGTGCCAGCAGTAGGGAGCGACAAGAGACCCAGTACTTC.

The V gene is TRBV5-4, the J gene TRBJ2-5; 7 nucleotides agree with TRBD2. The CDR3 loop spans 13 amino acids. From germline, CDR1 is SGHNT and CDR2 YYREEE (reference sequence). The J segment lost 3 bases and the V segment lost 2 bases, leaving 1 base of the junction unmatched. The CDR3: CASSFAGEETQYF. The CDR3, as DNA: TGTGCCAGCAGCTTTGCGGGAGAAGAGACCCAGTACTTC.

This clone came up once. J is TRBJ2-7 and V is TRBV2; 7 nucleotides line up with TRBD1. Trimming removed 5 bases from V and 3 bases from J; junction bases left unmatched: 7. The CDR3 contains 14 residues. Germline-derived CDR1 and CDR2 are SNHLY and FYNNEI. The CDR3 nucleotides are TGTGCCAGCAGTCGACAGGGAAACCTCTACGAGCAGTACTTC. Protein product: CASSRQGNLYEQYF. Drawing the rest from reference TRBV2 and TRBJ2-7, the complete variable domain is EPEVTQTPSHQVTQMGQEVILRCVPISNHLYFYWYRQILGQKVEFLVSFYNNEISEKSEIFDDQFSVERPDGSNFTLKIRSTKLEDSAMYFCASSRQGNLYEQYFGPGTRLTVT.

J is TRBJ1-6 and V is TRBV7-9; no firm D call. The germline V gene encodes CDR1 SEHNR and CDR2 FQNEAQ (reference sequence). Trimming left V 3 bases short and J 8 bases short, with 11 bases between. The CDR3 sequence is 14 residues long. The DNA for the CDR3 is TGTGCCAGCAGCTTTTTTCGGAATGATTCACCCCTCCACTTT. Protein: CASSFFRNDSPLHF.

The gene calls are TRBV11-3 and TRBJ2-3; TRBD2 matches 12 bases. Losses at the gene ends were 5 bases for V and 0 bases for J; bases not matched to a gene: 6. Looked up from germline, CDR1 is SGHNT and CDR2 is YENEEA. The CDR3 has 17 amino acids. CDR3 nucleotides: TGTGCCAGCAGCGACAGACTAGCGGGAGTCAGCACAGATACGCAGTATTTT. Translating it yields CASSDRLAGVSTDTQYF.

This sequence joins TRBV5-1 and TRBJ2-6; no clear D gene. CDR3 length: 17 residues. The ends were cut back, 1 base at V and 2 bases at J, with 13 bases in the middle. Per germline, CDR1 SGHRS and CDR2 YFSETQ. The CDR3 spells CASSLQPIDTGANVLTF. Written as DNA, the CDR3 is TGCGCCAGCAGCTTGCAGCCGATTGATACTGGGGCCAACGTCCTGACTTTC. Using reference TRBV5-1 and TRBJ2-6 for the parts outside the CDR3, the full variable domain is KAGVTQTPRYLIKTRGQQVTLSCSPISGHRSVSWYQQTPGQGLQFLFEYFSETQRNKGNFPGRFSGRQFSNSRSEMNVSTLELGDSALYLCASSLQPIDTGANVLTFGAGSRLTVL.

This clone occurred once. This sequence joins TRBV5-4 and TRBJ2-3, with D tentatively TRBD1 (6 bases). Germline lookup yields CDR1 SGHNT and CDR2 YYREEE (reference sequence). Deletions cut 5 bases from V and 3 bases from J, with 16 bases between. This CDR3 region has 15 residues. The CDR3 nucleotides read TGTGCCAGCAGTCCAAAAGACACAGGGACAGATACGCAGTATTTT. Protein product: CASSPKDTGTDTQYF.

V gene TRBV6-5 combines with J gene TRBJ1-5; TRBD1 agrees at 7 bases. Germline-derived CDR1 and CDR2 are MNHEY and SVGAGI. The J segment lost 6 bases and the V segment lost 7 bases, leaving 6 bases of the junction unmatched. This CDR3 is built from 13 residues. CDR3 bases: TGTGCCAGCAAACGACAGGGTTTTCAGCCCCAGCATTTT. The encoded protein is CASKRQGFQPQHF.